This TCR beta chain was retrieved from a study of blood T cell repertoires in COVID-19. Study-level information: Samples of COVID-19 (acute and convalescent) were obtained from the United States, Italy and Spain. From T cells, B-cell-depleted T cells, or PBMCs came the material, which was cDNA or gDNA.

In the study's own analysis: Estimation of nucleated cell counts was performed using reference gene primer amplification. The data were produced by immunoSEQ multiplex PCR, yet TCRdb's version contains in-frame clones alone and is incomplete. The V and J calls and clone size were taken over from that table, and D and trimming were inferred from the DNA. The repertoire has approximately 88,000 clones, about three quarters of them found once; the top ten carry approximately 9%. Losses at the gene ends were 10 bases for V and 2 bases for J; bases not matched to a gene: 10. The CDR3 runs to 16 residues. Germline V gene sequence: CDR1 LNHDA, CDR2 SQIVND (reference sequence).

The sample was peripheral blood. The chain has TRBV19 and TRBJ1-6, with 8 positions matching TRBD1. The receptor's source is a man aged 50 to 59 who had recovered from COVID-19. The CDR3 region is CATRTGLGTYNSPLHF. DNA of the CDR3: TGTGCCACCCGGACAGGGCTTGGAACCTATAATTCACCCCTCCACTTT. Full variable domain (outside the CDR3, taken from reference TRBV19 and TRBJ1-6): DGGITQSPKYLFRKEGQNVTLSCEQNLNHDAMYWYRQDPGQGLRLIYYSQIVNDFQKGDIAEGYSVSREKKESFPLTVTSAQKNPTAFYLCATRTGLGTYNSPLHFGNGTRLTVT.